The T cell receptor (beta chain) described here comes from a study of cytomegalovirus exposure and HLA in healthy donors. About the study: There were tens of millions of unique TCRs (from HLA-typed donors) in an early data release. Findings and limits, study-wide: In terms of immune exposure information, only CMV serostatus was available. Rare sequences made up most TCRs, while some public TCRs were found in many donors.

In the PCR, 60 Vbeta and 13 Jbeta primers were used. Here immunoSEQ multiplex PCR was the method, and the copy in TCRdb shows in-frame clones only, minus some. The data show fewer than 250,000 clones, 83% seen once. Healthy bone marrow donors made up the donors. This clone was recorded only once. Its antigen is undetermined. Germline loops: CDR1 SGDLS, CDR2 YYNGEE. This CDR3 contains 18 residues. V shed 3 bases, J shed 0 bases, and the junction held 11 bases outside the gene matches. The sequenced sample was PBMCs. J is TRBJ2-2 and V is TRBV9, with 7 bases aligning to TRBD1. The origin of this receptor is a girl aged 5 to 17 in good health and CMV-seronegative. The CDR3 loop reads CASSGPGTALANTGELFF. The CDR3 DNA follows: TGTGCCAGCAGCGGACCAGGGACAGCTCTCGCGAACACCGGGGAGCTGTTTTTT.